This T cell receptor beta chain was profiled in a study of T cell responses to AZD1222 COVID-19 vaccine. Clones were sequenced by immunoSEQ multiplex PCR, and TCRdb holds only the in-frame ones, with some missing. The sample includes around 72,000 clones, 82% seen only once; the top ten take about 5.8%. CDR1 and CDR2 (germline): SGHAT, FQNNGV. V lost 4 bases, J lost 3 bases, and 13 bases lay in between. This CDR3 spans 15 amino acids. The chain is built from TRBV11-2 and TRBJ1-5, with no clear D. This sequence originates from an adult in good health. This specimen consisted of peripheral blood, obtained on day 0 of AZD1222 vaccination. For the CDR3, the DNA is TGTGCCAGCAGCTCCTTTTTCGGGGTCAATCAGCCCCAGCATTTT. This translates into CASSSFFGVNQPQHF.